These 9 T cell receptor beta chains originate from one sample sequenced in a study of blood T cells in healthy people across ages. A sample-barcoded 5' primer and a J-beta primer mix were used in a second PCR of roughly 7 to 11 cycles. Each CDR3 protein is one row after TCRdb ran MiXCR on the 5' RACE reads. This sample has roughly 1,500,000 distinct CDR3 sequences, with 42% found just once. What was sequenced was blood. Source of these receptors: a woman between 18 and 30 years old in good health.

The chain links TRBV15 to TRBJ2-5; TRBD2 agrees at 12 bases. The V segment lost 0 bases and the J segment 11 bases; nucleotides outside the gene matches: 10. This CDR3 has 16 residues. Germline loops: CDR1 LNHNV, CDR2 YYDKDF (reference sequence). The CDR3 coding sequence is TGTGCCACCAGCAGAGATAGACTAGCGGGAGTAAATGAGCAGTACTTC. This sequence encodes CATSRDRLAGVNEQYF.

This clonotype has more than one count but fewer than ten. V is TRBV3-1 and J is TRBJ1-2, with D possibly matching TRBD1 (6 bases). The V end lost 3 bases, the J end lost 0 bases, and 14 bases lay between the germline ends. Germline V gives CDR1 LGHDT, CDR2 YNNKEL (reference sequence). The CDR3 contains 16 residues. Here the CDR3 DNA reads TGTGCCAGCAGCCAGTGGGGGGGCGAGGCTAACTATGGCTACACCTTC. Translated, it gives CASSQWGGEANYGYTF.

The rearrangement joins TRBV6-4 to TRBJ2-1, with D tentatively TRBD1 or TRBD2 (5 bases each). This CDR3 is 15 amino acids long. Germline lookup yields CDR1 MRHNA and CDR2 SNTAGT. The V gene lost 4 bases and the J gene lost 7 bases, with 17 bases spanning the gap. The CDR3 nucleotides are TGTGCCAGCAGTGGCCCAGTGGGGGAGAGTAATGAGCAGTTCTTC. This encodes CASSGPVGESNEQFF.

The rearrangement joins TRBV6-6 to TRBJ2-6; unclear D gene. CDR1 is MNHNY, CDR2 SVGAGI, per germline (reference sequence). V lost 2 bases to trimming and J lost 2 bases, with 7 bases between them. This CDR3 spans 15 amino acids. DNA of the CDR3: TGTGCCAGCAGTTACGGGAATACTGGGGCCAACGTCCTGACTTTC. Protein sequence: CASSYGNTGANVLTF.

This clonotype was recorded a few times. The rearrangement uses TRBV5-1 and TRBJ2-1; TRBD1 matches 8 bases. J gave up 7 bases and V 3 bases, and 9 bases lay outside the gene matches. This CDR3 spans 15 amino acids. Germline CDR1 SGHRS, CDR2 YFSETQ. The DNA for the CDR3 is TGCGCCAGCAGCTGGCCCGGGACAGGTGCGAATGAGCAGTTCTTC. Translating gives CASSWPGTGANEQFF.

The chain couples TRBV10-1 to TRBJ2-4; 11 nucleotides line up with TRBD1. The CDR3 covers 14 residues. J gave up 13 bases and V 5 bases, and 10 bases lay outside the gene matches. Germline assignment: CDR1 WNHNN and CDR2 SYGVQD (reference sequence). The CDR3 DNA reads as TGCGCCAGCAGTTTCGGACAGGGGGCTGGGGAGCAGTACTTC. It codes for CASSFGQGAGEQYF.

In its sample, this clonotype was seen a few times. This rearrangement joins TRBV5-1 to TRBJ2-1; 8 positions match TRBD2. The CDR3 has 16 residues. Germline trimming cut 0 bases from V and 8 bases from J; bases unmatched to any gene: 10. Germline V lookup: CDR1 SGHRS, CDR2 YFSETQ. CDR3 residues: CASSLEGTRIRDEQFF. CDR3 nucleotide sequence: TGCGCCAGCAGCTTGGAGGGGACTAGAATTAGGGATGAGCAGTTCTTC. The full variable domain, its missing parts supplied by reference TRBV5-1 and TRBJ2-1, is KAGVTQTPRYLIKTRGQQVTLSCSPISGHRSVSWYQQTPGQGLQFLFEYFSETQRNKGNFPGRFSGRQFSNSRSEMNVSTLELGDSALYLCASSLEGTRIRDEQFFGPGTRLTVL.

The chain has TRBV7-6 and TRBJ2-4; D call uncertain. Near its end, the DNA agrees better with TRBJ2-7, so the J call may be wrong. Germline V CDR1 and CDR2: SGHVS, FNYEAQ. The CDR3 spans 15 residues. CDR3 nucleotide sequence: TGTGCCAGCAGCTTAGAAGGCCGCCCCTCCTACGAGCAGTACTTC. Amino acids: CASSLEGRPSYEQYF.

Worth noting for this clonotype: A much larger clone differs from this one at a single base, so this may be a read error. The chain has TRBV28 and TRBJ2-7; D ambiguous. The DNA end is a closer match to TRBJ2-5, so the J assignment may be wrong. This CDR3 region has 12 residues. CDR1 and CDR2 from the germline V gene are MDHEN and SYDVKM. In DNA, the CDR3 is TGTGCCAGCAGTTTACGCGCAAGGACCCAGTACTTC. Protein: CASSLRARTQYF.